These 8 T cell receptor beta chains came from one sample sequenced in a study of T-cell reconstitution after alpha-beta-depleted transplantation in children. Unique molecular identifiers were used in preparing the TCRbeta library. Using its own MiXCR run on the PCR reads, TCRdb lists one record per CDR3 protein. The table has more than 550,000 distinct CDR3 sequences, roughly a tenth seen once; the top ten hold around 4%. This material consisted of PBMCs from the stem cell graft donor, taken from the stem cell graft. The origin of the receptors is a human donor who donated a stem cell graft to a child with acute myeloid leukemia.

In DNA form, the CDR3 reads TGCGCCAGCAGCCAGGAGAGGGCTTTTAACACTGAAGCTTTCTTT. Its protein product is CASSQERAFNTEAFF. The J gene is TRBJ1-1, the V gene TRBV4-3, with no clear D. CDR3 length: 15 residues. Germline lookup yields CDR1 LGHNA and CDR2 YSLEER. The V end was cut by 3 bases, the J end by 2 bases, with 13 bases between.

This clonotype was picked up a small number of times. The J gene is TRBJ2-3, the V gene TRBV4-2, with 12 bases fitting TRBD2. J was trimmed by 1 base and V by 3 bases; bases with no gene match: 11. Germline V gives CDR1 LGHNA, CDR2 YNFKEQ. CDR3 length: 19 residues. This CDR3 is CASSHRLAGGPDGTDTQYF. The CDR3 bases are TGTGCCAGCAGCCATCGCCTAGCGGGAGGGCCAGATGGCACAGATACGCAGTATTTT.

The chain is built from TRBV6-5 and TRBJ2-2; no reliable D call. Looked up from germline, CDR1 is MNHEY and CDR2 is SVGAGI. Trimming cost V 7 bases and J 3 bases, with 15 bases left between them. This CDR3 has 15 residues. CDR3 region: CASNYLRVHTGELFF. The CDR3 DNA sequence: TGTGCCAGCAACTACTTGCGAGTTCACACCGGGGAGCTGTTTTTT.

This clonotype came up once. Relative to the germline gene, one junction end is altered; a read error may explain this. The J gene is TRBJ2-1, the V gene TRBV20-1, with 16 bases matching TRBD2. Germline CDR1 is DFQATT and CDR2 is SNEGSKA (reference sequence). This CDR3 spans 16 amino acids. CDR3 region: CCARDGTSGRAGEQFF. In DNA form, the CDR3 reads TGCTGTGCTAGAGATGGGACTAGCGGGAGGGCAGGTGAGCAGTTCTTC.

The table lists this clonotype with a few counts. V is TRBV20-1 and J is TRBJ2-3; TRBD1 matches 8 bases. Germline V gene sequence: CDR1 DFQATT, CDR2 SNEGSKA (reference sequence). This CDR3 comprises 13 residues. The CDR3 loop is CRVKNRGIDTQYF. CDR3 in DNA: TGCAGAGTAAAGAACAGGGGGATCGACACGCAGTATTTT.

Many counts were recorded for this clonotype. V and J are TRBV9 and TRBJ2-1; D remains unclear. The CDR3 covers 15 residues. V dropped 0 bases and J dropped 7 bases, with 14 bases sitting between them. Germline loops: CDR1 SGDLS, CDR2 YYNGEE. The CDR3 bases are TGTGCCAGCAGCGTAGCCGCAAGGTCGTGGAATGAGCAGTTCTTC. The encoded protein is CASSVAARSWNEQFF.

This clonotype was counted many times. V is TRBV20-1 and J is TRBJ1-1; D perhaps matches TRBD1 (5 bases). Germline CDR1 is DFQATT and CDR2 is SNEGSKA (reference sequence). The CDR3 consists of 15 residues. The V and J ends lost 6 bases and 0 bases respectively, with 17 bases between them. CDR3 residues: CSAAVSAGVNTEAFF. The CDR3 region has the DNA TGCAGTGCCGCGGTATCGGCGGGGGTGAACACTGAAGCTTTCTTT.

Here the CDR3 DNA reads TGTGCCAGCAGCCATAGCGGGACGACTACTGAGCAGTTCTTC. Encoded protein: CASSHSGTTTEQFF. The chain carries TRBV27 and TRBJ2-1, with TRBD2 matching 8 bases. Trimming at V came to 6 bases and at J to 9 bases, leaving 10 bases not matched to a gene. Germline CDR1 is MNHEY and CDR2 is SMNVEV (reference sequence). The CDR3 has 14 amino acids.